A selection of T cell receptor beta chains follows, all from one sample in a study of blood T cell repertoires in COVID-19. TCRdb's copy holds only in-frame clones and misses some; the assay was immunoSEQ multiplex PCR. This table has roughly 200,000 clones, 65% to 85% appearing once. The sequenced sample was peripheral blood. Receptors were obtained from a man aged 35 to 55 with acute or convalescent COVID-19. CDR3s include the opening cysteine and the closing phenylalanine or tryptophan. The order of the fields is V gene, J gene, D gene, clone size, CDR3 DNA, CDR3 protein. D genes are given only for firm matches. Only part of the rows carry a size: once, few, many, or a class if the clone is expanded.

>TRBV6-5|TRBJ1-3|.|once
TGTGCCAGCAGTTACGTGCAGGGGGGAAACACCATATATTTT
CASSYVQGGNTIYF
>TRBV7-9|TRBJ2-7|.|.
TGTGCCAGCAGCTTAGACTCTCAGGCCGTCGTCTCCTACGAGCAGTACTTC
CASSLDSQAVVSYEQYF
>TRBV27|TRBJ2-3|TRBD2|.
TGTGCCAGCAGTCCCAGCGGGAGCTTGGATACGCAGTATTTT
CASSPSGSLDTQYF
>TRBV2|TRBJ1-6|.|.
TGTGCCTCCACACGAGATCCGGGGAGCTCCTATAATTCACCCCTCCACTTT
CASTRDPGSSYNSPLHF
>TRBV4-3|TRBJ1-1|TRBD1|.
TGCGCCAGCAGCCCCGGGGACCCGCGGAGGGGGCCGTTAGCTTTCTTT
CASSPGDPRRGPLAFF
>TRBV27|TRBJ2-3|TRBD2|.
TGTGCCAGCAGTTTATTGGGGGGAGGGGCCGTGGCAGATACGCAGTATTTT
CASSLLGGGAVADTQYF
>TRBV6-5|TRBJ1-1|TRBD1|.
TGTGCCAGCAGTCACCCAGGGGGAGGGAACACTGAAGCTTTCTTT
CASSHPGGGNTEAFF
>TRBV5-1|TRBJ2-7|.|.
TGCGCCAGCAGACCGCGTGAGCCCGGGAGAGAATCTTACGAGCAGTACTTC
CASRPREPGRESYEQYF
>TRBV30|TRBJ1-5|.|.
TGTGCCTGGAGTGTAAAGGGGGTAGGCAATCAGCCCCAGCATTTT
CAWSVKGVGNQPQHF
>TRBV5-6|TRBJ2-1|TRBD2|.
TGTGCCAGCAGCCGAACTAGCGGGAGGGCCAATGAGCAGTTCTTC
CASSRTSGRANEQFF
>TRBV7-2|TRBJ1-6|.|.
TGTGCCAGCAGCTTAACTGGGCTGGATTCACCCCTCCACTTT
CASSLTGLDSPLHF